Listed below are T cell receptor beta chains from one sample, sequenced in a study of cytomegalovirus exposure and HLA in healthy donors. Sequenced by immunoSEQ multiplex PCR; TCRdb stores in-frame clones only, minus some. The data show tens of thousands of clones, around four fifths seen once. Sequencing input: PBMCs. The receptors shown here come from a man aged 50-60 years in good health and CMV-seropositive. Each CDR3 is given with its conserved first and last residue. D genes are given only for firm matches. Size is stated for part of the rows, as once, few or many counts, or as a class when the clone is expanded.

TRBJ2-5,14,.,TRBD1,TRBV5-1,CASSSGQGLQTQYF,TGCGCCAGCAGCTCCGGACAGGGTTTGCAGACCCAGTACTTC
TRBJ2-1,15,few,.,TRBV25-1,CASSEGLGQPDEQFF,TGTGCCAGCAGTGAAGGTCTCGGACAGCCCGATGAGCAGTTCTTC
TRBJ2-5,14,.,.,TRBV27,CASRRTGVQETQYF,TGTGCCAGCAGACGAACGGGGGTCCAAGAGACCCAGTACTTC
TRBJ2-2,16,.,.,TRBV5-1,CASSLSVAADTGELFF,TGCGCCAGCAGCTTGAGCGTGGCGGCTGACACCGGGGAGCTGTTTTTT
TRBJ2-5,17,.,.,TRBV28,CASSLPLERAGRETQYF,TGTGCCAGCAGTTTGCCCCTTGAACGGGCGGGGAGGGAGACCCAGTACTTC
TRBJ2-1,12,.,TRBD1,TRBV30,CAQGQGGNEQFF,TGTGCCCAGGGACAGGGGGGGAATGAGCAGTTCTTC
TRBJ2-7,13,.,TRBD1,TRBV7-9,CASSLTGNYEQYF,TGTGCCAGCAGCTTGACAGGGAACTACGAGCAGTACTTC
TRBJ1-3,15,.,.,TRBV11-3,CASSLGGGAGNTIYF,TGTGCCAGCAGCTTAGGGGGCGGAGCTGGAAACACCATATATTTT
TRBJ2-3,16,.,.,TRBV7-6,CASSLLEATSTDTQYF,TGTGCCAGCAGCTTGCTAGAAGCTACTAGCACAGATACGCAGTATTTT
TRBJ2-2,16,.,TRBD2,TRBV7-2,CASSPLAGTIAGELFF,TGTGCCAGCAGCCCCCTAGCGGGAACGATAGCCGGGGAGCTGTTTTTT
TRBJ2-7,13,.,TRBD1,TRBV10-3,CATEGDSTYEQYF,TGTGCCACCGAGGGGGACAGTACCTACGAGCAGTACTTC
TRBJ2-5,14,.,TRBD1,TRBV14,CASSQMTGGVTQYF,TGTGCCAGCAGCCAAATGACAGGGGGGGTGACCCAGTACTTC
TRBJ2-2,14,.,TRBD1,TRBV11-3,CASHRGLNTGELFF,TGTGCATCCCACAGGGGTCTGAACACCGGGGAGCTGTTTTTT
TRBJ2-2,15,.,.,TRBV7-3,CASSPFSGTNGELFF,TGTGCCAGCAGCCCCTTCTCCGGGACAAACGGGGAGCTGTTTTTT
TRBJ2-6,17,.,.,TRBV11-3,CASSLDHPGSGANGLTF,TGTGCCAGCAGCTTAGACCACCCAGGCTCTGGGGCCAACGGCCTGACTTTC
TRBJ2-7,15,.,TRBD1,TRBV6-1,CASSEAVGGWYEQYF,TGTGCCAGCAGTGAAGCTGTAGGGGGCTGGTACGAGCAGTACTTC
TRBJ2-3,14,few,.,TRBV15,CATSLDGGRDTQYF,TGTGCCACCAGCCTTGACGGGGGAAGGGATACGCAGTATTTT
TRBJ2-2,17,.,.,TRBV4-3,CASSQDVGRDWTGELFF,TGCGCCAGCAGCCAAGATGTTGGCAGGGACTGGACCGGGGAGCTGTTTTTT
TRBJ2-6,15,.,.,TRBV6-4,CASAQDRTGANVLTF,TGTGCCAGCGCCCAAGACAGAACTGGGGCCAACGTCCTGACTTTC
TRBJ1-5,14,.,.,TRBV7-9,CASSLGGLHQPQHF,TGTGCCAGCAGCTTGGGTGGGCTCCATCAGCCCCAGCATTTT
TRBJ2-3,14,.,.,TRBV6-5,CASIGQTNTDTQYF,TGTGCCAGCATCGGACAAACCAACACAGATACGCAGTATTTT
TRBJ2-7,14,.,.,TRBV27,CASSSSWGSYEQYF,TGTGCCAGCAGTTCATCATGGGGCAGCTACGAGCAGTACTTC
TRBJ2-7,15,.,TRBD1,TRBV23-1,CASSVGQGSSYEQYF,TGCGCCAGCAGCGTGGGACAGGGAAGCTCCTACGAGCAGTACTTC
TRBJ2-7,12,.,TRBD2,TRBV2,CAGTSGSYEQYF,TGTGCCGGAACTAGCGGGAGTTACGAGCAGTACTTC
TRBJ2-5,15,few,.,TRBV7-9,CSSSYPEGRSGTQYF,TGTTCCAGCAGCTATCCGGAGGGCCGGTCGGGGACCCAGTACTTC
TRBJ2-3,17,.,.,TRBV11-3,CASSWPSLAESTDTQYF,TGTGCCAGCAGCTGGCCTAGCTTGGCGGAGAGCACAGATACGCAGTATTTT